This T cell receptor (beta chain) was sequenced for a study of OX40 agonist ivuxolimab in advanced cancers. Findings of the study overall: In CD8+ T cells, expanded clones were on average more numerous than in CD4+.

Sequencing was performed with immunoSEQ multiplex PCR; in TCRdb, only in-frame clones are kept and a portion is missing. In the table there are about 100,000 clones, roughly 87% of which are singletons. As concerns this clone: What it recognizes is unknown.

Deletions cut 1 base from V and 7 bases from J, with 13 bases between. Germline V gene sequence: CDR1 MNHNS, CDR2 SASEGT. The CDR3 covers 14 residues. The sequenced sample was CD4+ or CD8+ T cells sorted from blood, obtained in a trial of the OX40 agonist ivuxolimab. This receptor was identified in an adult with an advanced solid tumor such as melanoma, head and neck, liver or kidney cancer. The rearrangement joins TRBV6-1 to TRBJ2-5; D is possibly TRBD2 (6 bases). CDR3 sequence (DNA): TGTGCCAGCAGTGAAGTGGGAGGAGTGGGGACCCAGTACTTC. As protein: CASSEVGGVGTQYF.